This T cell receptor beta chain was profiled in a study of blood T cell repertoires in COVID-19. Overall study context: The United States, Italy and Spain provided the acute and convalescent COVID-19 samples. PBMCs, B-cell-depleted T cells, or T cells provided the cDNA or gDNA that made up the material.

The CDR3 length is 16 residues. Germline assignment: CDR1 MNHEY and CDR2 SMNVEV (reference sequence). The V and J ends lost 2 bases and 2 bases respectively, with 15 bases between them. As handled by the study authors: Nucleated cell number was recorded as an estimate derived from reference gene primer amplification. Only in-frame clones appear in the TCRdb table, and some are missing; sequencing was by immunoSEQ multiplex PCR. V, J and clone size were drawn from that table, and D and trimming were deduced from the DNA. Here the sample spans 35,000 to 45,000 clones, 60% to 85% being singletons. This clone was recorded a few times.

The receptor was isolated from a man between 65 and 85 years old with active or convalescent COVID-19. Material for sequencing was peripheral blood. This chain links TRBV27 with TRBJ1-2, with D perhaps matching TRBD1 (5 bases). The CDR3 loop reads CASSLGWGEINYGYTF. Here the CDR3 DNA reads TGTGCCAGCAGTTTAGGCTGGGGGGAGATAAACTATGGCTACACCTTC.